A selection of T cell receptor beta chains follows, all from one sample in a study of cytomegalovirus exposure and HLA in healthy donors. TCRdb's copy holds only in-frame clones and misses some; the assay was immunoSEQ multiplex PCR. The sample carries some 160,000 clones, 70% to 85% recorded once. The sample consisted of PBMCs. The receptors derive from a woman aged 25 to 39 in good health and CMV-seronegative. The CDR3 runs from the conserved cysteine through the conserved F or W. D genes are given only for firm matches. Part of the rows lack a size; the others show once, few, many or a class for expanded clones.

CDR3: CASSRDRVGDQPQHF
DNA: TGTGCCAGCAGCCGAGACAGGGTCGGAGATCAGCCCCAGCATTTT
J: TRBJ1-5
size: few
D: TRBD1
V: TRBV6-6

CDR3: CASSLGGRYTEAFF
DNA: TGTGCCAGCAGCTTAGGGGGCAGATACACTGAAGCTTTCTTT
J: TRBJ1-1
size: -
D: -
V: TRBV7-2

CDR3: CSVVVWTGENTEAFF
DNA: TGCAGCGTGGTCGTATGGACAGGGGAGAACACTGAAGCTTTCTTT
J: TRBJ1-1
size: -
D: TRBD1
V: TRBV29-1

CDR3: CASKDRFEGVGQPQHF
DNA: TGTGCCAGCAAGGACAGGTTTGAAGGGGTCGGTCAGCCCCAGCATTTT
J: TRBJ1-5
size: -
D: TRBD1
V: TRBV2

CDR3: CASSSGGGGEKLFF
DNA: TGTGCCAGCAGCTCAGGGGGAGGAGGTGAAAAACTGTTTTTT
J: TRBJ1-4
size: -
D: TRBD1
V: TRBV5-4

CDR3: CASSLYGGRLTEAFF
DNA: TGTGCCAGCAGCTTGTACGGGGGGCGGCTCACTGAAGCTTTCTTT
J: TRBJ1-1
size: -
D: -
V: TRBV5-6

CDR3: CASSPGGQNTGELFF
DNA: TGTGCCAGCAGCCCTGGGGGACAGAACACCGGGGAGCTGTTTTTT
J: TRBJ2-2
size: -
D: -
V: TRBV5-4

CDR3: CASSPQGFNYGYTF
DNA: TGTGCCAGTAGTCCCCAGGGGTTTAACTATGGCTACACCTTC
J: TRBJ1-2
size: -
D: -
V: TRBV19

CDR3: CASSQKTGTNSGANVLTF
DNA: TGTGCCAGCAGCCAAAAGACAGGGACAAACTCTGGGGCCAACGTCCTGACTTTC
J: TRBJ2-6
size: -
D: TRBD1
V: TRBV4-2

CDR3: CASHRDGTSGANEQFF
DNA: TGCGCCAGCCACCGGGACGGGACTAGCGGGGCCAATGAGCAGTTCTTC
J: TRBJ2-1
size: -
D: TRBD2
V: TRBV5-1